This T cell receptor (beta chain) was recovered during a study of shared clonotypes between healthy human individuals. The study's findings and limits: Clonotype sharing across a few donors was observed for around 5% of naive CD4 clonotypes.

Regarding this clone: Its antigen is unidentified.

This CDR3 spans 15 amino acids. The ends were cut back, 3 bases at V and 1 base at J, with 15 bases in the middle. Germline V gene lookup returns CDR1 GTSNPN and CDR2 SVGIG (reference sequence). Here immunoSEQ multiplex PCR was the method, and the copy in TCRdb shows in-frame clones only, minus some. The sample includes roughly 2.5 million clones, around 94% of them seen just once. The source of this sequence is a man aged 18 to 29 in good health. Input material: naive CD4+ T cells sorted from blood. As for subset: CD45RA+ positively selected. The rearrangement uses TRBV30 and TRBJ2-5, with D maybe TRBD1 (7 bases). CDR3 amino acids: CAWSEGAGPQETQYF. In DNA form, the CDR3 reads TGTGCCTGGAGCGAGGGGGCGGGACCCCAAGAGACCCAGTACTTC.